Listed below are T cell receptor beta chains from one sample, sequenced in a study of blood T cell repertoires in COVID-19. Some clones are missing from TCRdb's copy, which holds only in-frame ones; the method was immunoSEQ multiplex PCR. The sample has 56,000 or so clones; roughly 84% are singletons. The sample was peripheral blood. All receptors come from an elderly woman with acute or convalescent COVID-19. CDR3s include the opening cysteine and the closing phenylalanine or tryptophan. A D gene is named only where the DNA matches it firmly.

j_call v_call cdr3_length d_call cdr3_aa
TRBJ2-7 TRBV6-6 15 . CASSSLVGANYEQYF
TRBJ2-1 TRBV27 14 TRBD2 CASNQYTSAEEQFF
TRBJ1-2 TRBV2 15 . CASQRSSTVKHGYTF
TRBJ1-3 TRBV6-5 13 . CASAHSGGNTIYF
TRBJ1-6 TRBV2 17 TRBD1 CASDPTPGTGYRSPLHF
TRBJ2-7 TRBV3-1/TRBV3-2 14 . CASSQRGTTYEQYF
TRBJ1-5 TRBV3-1/TRBV3-2 13 . CASSPPGSQPQHF
TRBJ1-2 TRBV29-1 10 . CSVDSYGYTF
TRBJ1-2 TRBV5-4 13 . CASSLNSYYGYTF
TRBJ1-4 TRBV7-9 14 . CASSSTAGDEKLFF